What follows is one TCR beta chain and its context. This clonotype was seen a few times. It has no known antigen specificity. There are no base qualities to consult, and no much larger clone falls within one base. The V end loses 2 bases and the J end loses 0 bases, and a stretch of 13 bases separates them. CDR1 and CDR2 are read off the germline V gene as SGHTS and YDEGEE. The CDR3, cysteine through phenylalanine, is 16 amino acids long. The CDR3 DNA has 48 bases and is translated from base 1. In the study, sorted CD4+ and CD8+ blood T cells from patients with severe aplastic anemia and from healthy subjects underwent deep sequencing of TCR repertoires. Ficoll-Paque density gradient centrifugation was used to isolate peripheral blood mononuclear cells. Before DNA extraction, CD4+ and CD8+ T cells were sorted by FACS or by magnetic beads. The sample belongs to a study of CD8+CD57+ T cells in acquired aplastic anemia (dated by TCRdb to 2017 to 2018). At the level of the whole study: Extracted DNA from sorted CD4+ and CD8+ cells averaged 3.2 ug, ranging from about 0.17 to 30 ug.

Genomic DNA served as template for TCR beta VDJ combination and CDR3 sequence profiling. An Illumina HiSeq 2000 was used for TCR repertoire sequencing. As for how the authors treated the data: Repertoires were assessed using TRBV/TRBJ rearrangement plots, CDR3 size and DJ length profiles, and Simpson's diversity index. The most abundant DNA sequence in the deep sequencing data was defined as the immunodominant clone. CDR3 amino acid sequences were screened for sharing across subjects and were compared with published repertoires and the VDJdb database. In TCRdb, the public reads were trimmed at Q25 with fastp and aligned with MiXCR, with productive beta chains retained. CDR3 protein sequences are deduplicated, and each keeps its most common genes and DNA. TCRdb's processing, not the authors' own work, is the source of the V and J calls. The sample table contains about 270,000 distinct CDR3 sequences; only one count was recorded for around 60% of them. The ten largest clones capture around 7.6% of the sample.

What the work shows at the level of the full study, not this receptor alone: Around 28 CD8+ CDR3 sequences were found to be shared between patients and controls, but these sequences appeared to be highly expressed in patients and within the immunodominant clones of the patients. Between patients and healthy controls, no significant difference in CD8+ Simpson's diversity was found (P=0.060).

The receptor comes from a human donor with severe aplastic anemia or a healthy control (not recorded which). The rearrangement combines TRBV5-8 with TRBJ2-3; the D gene assignment is ambiguous. Sequencing input: sorted CD4+, CD8+, or CD8+CD57+ T cells (not recorded which) from PBMCs. The CDR3 loop reads CASSLRTYPSTDTQYF. The DNA reads as follows: TGTGCCAGCAGCTTACGGACCTATCCTAGCACAGATACGCAGTATTTT.